Below, 14 T cell receptor beta chains from the same sample are listed, as sequenced in a study of PD-1 blockade in classical Hodgkin lymphoma. The method was immunoSEQ multiplex PCR; TCRdb's version includes in-frame clones alone and lacks a portion of them. The sample carries about 25,000 clones, about 70% recorded once. Relapse was seen in all patients after autologous stem cell transplantation, and brentuximab vedotin exposure was variable. The sequencing used peripheral blood mononuclear cells (PBMCs), collected at baseline. Receptor source: a human donor with classical Hodgkin lymphoma.

This rearrangement joins TRBV5-1 to TRBJ1-1; 11 bases are shared with TRBD1. This CDR3 region has 16 residues. Germline CDR1 reads SGHRS; CDR2 reads YFSETQ. The V segment lost 4 bases and the J segment 0 bases; nucleotides outside the gene matches: 5. The CDR3 sequence is CASSHRTGGMNTEAFF. The CDR3 bases are TGCGCCAGCAGCCACCGGACAGGGGGCATGAACACTGAAGCTTTCTTT.

V is TRBV5-1 and J is TRBJ2-3; no definite D call. V was cut by 4 bases and J by 2 bases, with 8 bases left in between. Germline-derived CDR1 and CDR2 are SGHRS and YFSETQ. The CDR3 length is 13 residues. In nucleotides, the CDR3 is TGCGCCAGCAGCCAGGACCTCACAGATACGCAGTATTTT. Protein product: CASSQDLTDTQYF.

This chain links TRBV2 with TRBJ2-7; D is perhaps TRBD2 (5 bases). V lost 7 bases, J lost 6 bases, and 22 bases lay in between. Germline V gives CDR1 SNHLY, CDR2 FYNNEI. The CDR3 is made up of 15 amino acids. The CDR3 here is CASIGRSTRSSEQYF. For the CDR3, the DNA is TGTGCCAGCATCGGAAGATCCACTAGGTCGAGCGAGCAGTACTTC.

The chain links TRBV7-2 to TRBJ2-7; D is perhaps TRBD1 (6 bases). Trimming shortened V by 0 bases and J by 2 bases, and 20 bases separated the two germline ends. Germline CDR1 and CDR2: SGHTA and FQGNSA. This CDR3 is 18 amino acids long. The CDR3 reads CASSLASSLTGRPYEQYF. As DNA, the CDR3 is TGTGCCAGCAGCTTAGCCTCTTCCCTAACAGGGCGCCCCTACGAGCAGTACTTC.

The chain links TRBV10-3 to TRBJ1-1; 12 positions match TRBD1. The germline gives CDR1 ENHRY, CDR2 SYGVKD. This CDR3 contains 18 residues. V shed 6 bases and J 3 bases; nucleotides not matched to a gene: 14. The CDR3 spells CAIRPLPGTGGGDTEAFF. The CDR3 DNA reads TGTGCCATCAGACCCCTGCCCGGGACAGGGGGCGGGGACACTGAAGCTTTCTTT.

This clone is classed as medium-sized. This chain links TRBV2 with TRBJ2-7, with TRBD1 matching 7 bases. The ends lost 4 bases at V and 13 bases at J; junction bases unmatched: 19. The CDR3 sequence is 15 residues long. Germline lookup yields CDR1 SNHLY and CDR2 FYNNEI. CDR3 bases: TGTGCCAGCAGTGCTGGGGATGTTTTAAGGACAGGTCCCTACTTC. It codes for CASSAGDVLRTGPYF.

This clone was picked up one time. V and J are TRBV6-1 and TRBJ1-3; D is unclear. CDR1 MNHNS and CDR2 SASEGT come from the germline V gene. This CDR3 has 14 residues. V was trimmed by 1 base and J by 2 bases, leaving 6 bases between them. The CDR3 DNA reads as TGTGCCAGCAGTGAAGAGGGAGCTGGAAACACCATATATTTT. Amino acid sequence: CASSEEGAGNTIYF.

This CDR3 reads CASSLRTGASYNSPLHF. As DNA, the CDR3 is TGTGCCAGCAGCCTCCGGACAGGGGCCTCCTATAATTCACCCCTCCACTTT. The chain joins TRBV7-9 to TRBJ1-6; 9 bases agree with TRBD1. Germline CDR1 and CDR2: SEHNR and FQNEAQ (reference sequence). V lost 5 bases and J lost 0; bases outside the gene matches: 5. This CDR3 has 17 residues. The complete variable domain, with remaining parts taken from reference TRBV7-9 and TRBJ1-6, reads DTGVSQNPRHKITKRGQNVTFRCDPISEHNRLYWYRQTLGQGPEFLTYFQNEAQLEKSRLLSDRFSAERPKGSFSTLEIQRTEQGDSAMYLCASSLRTGASYNSPLHFGNGTRLTVT.

V is TRBV7-8 and J is TRBJ2-3; 9 bases are shared with TRBD2. The CDR3 is made up of 15 amino acids. Germline V CDR1 and CDR2: SGHVS, FQNEAQ. After removal of 6 bases from V and 2 bases from J, the junction contained 6 bases not matched to a gene. CDR3 sequence: CASRPTSGVTDTQYF. The CDR3 coding sequence is TGTGCCAGCAGGCCGACTAGCGGAGTCACAGATACGCAGTATTTT.

This clone was observed a few times. V is TRBV5-1 and J is TRBJ2-1, with 7 bases aligning to TRBD1. V was clipped by 5 bases and J by 0 bases; unmatched bases: 5. Germline V lookup: CDR1 SGHRS, CDR2 YFSETQ. This CDR3 has 15 residues. The CDR3 DNA reads TGCGCCAGCAGGCTGACAGGGAGCTCCTACAATGAGCAGTTCTTC. It yields the protein CASRLTGSSYNEQFF.

V and J are TRBV6-6 and TRBJ2-5, with D uncertain. This CDR3 contains 14 residues. With 3 bases removed from V and 0 bases from J, the gap between germline ends came to 8 bases. The germline V gene encodes CDR1 MNHNY and CDR2 SVGAGI (reference sequence). The CDR3 sequence: CASSYTHNQETQYF. CDR3 sequence (DNA): TGTGCCAGCAGTTATACGCATAACCAAGAGACCCAGTACTTC.

The chain couples TRBV27 to TRBJ1-6; D not certain. V was cut by 5 bases and J by 8 bases, with 10 bases left in between. The CDR3 contains 13 residues. Germline V lookup: CDR1 MNHEY, CDR2 SMNVEV (reference sequence). The CDR3 DNA reads as TGTGCCAGCAGTCTTACTGTTGATTCACCCCTCCACTTT. This sequence encodes CASSLTVDSPLHF.

This rearrangement joins TRBV5-1 to TRBJ1-6; TRBD1 matches 9 bases. V lost 4 bases, J lost 7 bases, and 9 bases stayed unmatched. This CDR3 is built from 16 residues. Germline lookup yields CDR1 SGHRS and CDR2 YFSETQ. Written as DNA, the CDR3 is TGCGCCAGCAGCCCTGGGGTGGGACAGGGAAATTCACCCCTCCACTTT. This gives the protein CASSPGVGQGNSPLHF.

CDR3 protein: CASSLGGPLTDTQYF. The CDR3 coding sequence is TGTGCCAGCAGCTTAGGAGGGCCGCTCACAGATACGCAGTATTTT. V is TRBV11-2 and J is TRBJ2-3; weak D call: TRBD2 (5 bases). Per germline, CDR1 SGHAT and CDR2 FQNNGV. The CDR3 covers 15 residues. V gave up 1 base and J gave up 2 bases, with 10 bases separating them.